This T cell receptor (beta chain) is from a study of spatial heterogeneity in lung cancer. Study results and limitations: Intratumoral expanded alpha and beta TCR counts were found to track tumor mutation counts.

Every molecule of TCR cDNA had its own unique molecular identifier. Each CDR3 protein is one row after TCRdb ran MiXCR on the 5' RACE reads. This sample has fewer than 1,500 distinct CDR3 sequences, with about 8.9% found just once. CDR1 is SGHNT, CDR2 YYREEE, per germline (reference sequence). V was shortened by 2 bases and J by 1 base, with 6 bases between the two germline ends. The length of the CDR3 is 13 residues. Time point given: sample taken at primary tumor resection. By share, this clonotype ranks as medium-sized. Its specificity is not known. The specimen comprised lung tumor tissue, sampled at surgery. The chain links TRBV5-4 to TRBJ1-1; D not resolved. This receptor was taken from a male donor with early-stage non-small cell lung cancer. CDR3 loop: CASSFGGNTEAFF. The CDR3 coding sequence is TGTGCCAGCAGCTTCGGAGGGAACACTGAAGCTTTCTTT.